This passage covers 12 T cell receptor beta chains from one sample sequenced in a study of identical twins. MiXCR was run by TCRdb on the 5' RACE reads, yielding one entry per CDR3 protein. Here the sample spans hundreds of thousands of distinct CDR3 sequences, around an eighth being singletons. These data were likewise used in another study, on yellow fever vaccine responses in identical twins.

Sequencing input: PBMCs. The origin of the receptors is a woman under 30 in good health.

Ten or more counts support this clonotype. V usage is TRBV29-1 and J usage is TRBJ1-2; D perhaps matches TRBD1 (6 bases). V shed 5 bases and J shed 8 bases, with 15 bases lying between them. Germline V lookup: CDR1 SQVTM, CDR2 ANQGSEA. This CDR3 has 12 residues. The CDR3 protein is CSVRQVSLGYTF. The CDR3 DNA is TGCAGCGTTCGACAGGTTTCGTTAGGCTACACCTTC.

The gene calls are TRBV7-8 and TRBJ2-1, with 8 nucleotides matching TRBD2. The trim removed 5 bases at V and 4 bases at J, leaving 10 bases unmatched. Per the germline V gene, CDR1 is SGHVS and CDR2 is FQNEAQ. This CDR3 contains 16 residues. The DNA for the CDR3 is TGTGCCAGCAGCCCGCGAACCGGGACTAGTTACAATGAGCAGTTCTTC. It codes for CASSPRTGTSYNEQFF.

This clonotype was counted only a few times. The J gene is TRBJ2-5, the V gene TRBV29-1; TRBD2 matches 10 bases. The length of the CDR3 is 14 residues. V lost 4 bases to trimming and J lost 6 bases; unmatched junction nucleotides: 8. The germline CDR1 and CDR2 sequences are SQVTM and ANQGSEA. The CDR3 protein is CSVGTGTSAKTQYF. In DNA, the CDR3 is TGCAGCGTTGGGACCGGGACTAGCGCTAAGACCCAGTACTTC.

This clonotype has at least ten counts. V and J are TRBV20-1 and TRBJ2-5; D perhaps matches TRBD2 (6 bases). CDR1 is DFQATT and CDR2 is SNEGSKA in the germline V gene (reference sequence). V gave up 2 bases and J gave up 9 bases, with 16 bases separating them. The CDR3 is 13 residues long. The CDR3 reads CSARLARLGAQYF. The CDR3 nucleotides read TGCAGTGCTAGACTAGCGCGGCTAGGGGCCCAGTACTTC.

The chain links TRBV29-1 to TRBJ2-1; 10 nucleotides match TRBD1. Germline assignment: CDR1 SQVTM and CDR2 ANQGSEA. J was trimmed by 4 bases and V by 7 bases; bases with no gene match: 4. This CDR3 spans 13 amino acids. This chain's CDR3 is CSGWTGGYNEQFF. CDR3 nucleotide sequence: TGCAGCGGATGGACAGGGGGTTACAATGAGCAGTTCTTC.

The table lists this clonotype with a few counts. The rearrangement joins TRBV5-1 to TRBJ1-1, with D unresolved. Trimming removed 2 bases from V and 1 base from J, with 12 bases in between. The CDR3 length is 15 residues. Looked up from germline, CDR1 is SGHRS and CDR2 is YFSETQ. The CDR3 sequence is CASSFLKEANTEAFF. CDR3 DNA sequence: TGCGCCAGCAGCTTCCTAAAAGAGGCGAACACTGAAGCTTTCTTT.

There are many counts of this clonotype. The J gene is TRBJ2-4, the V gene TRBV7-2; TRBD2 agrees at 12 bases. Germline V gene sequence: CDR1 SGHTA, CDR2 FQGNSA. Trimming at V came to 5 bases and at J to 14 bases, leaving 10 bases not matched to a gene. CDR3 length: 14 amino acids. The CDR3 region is CASSELAGGLPEYF. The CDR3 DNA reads TGTGCCAGCAGCGAACTAGCGGGGGGCCTTCCCGAGTACTTC.

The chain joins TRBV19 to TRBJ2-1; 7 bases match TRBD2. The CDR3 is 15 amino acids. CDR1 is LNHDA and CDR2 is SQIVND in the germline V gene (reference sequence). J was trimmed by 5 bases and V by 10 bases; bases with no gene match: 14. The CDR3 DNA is TGTGCCACCACGCGGGAGACTACTCCCAACAATGAGCAGTTCTTC. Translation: CATTRETTPNNEQFF.

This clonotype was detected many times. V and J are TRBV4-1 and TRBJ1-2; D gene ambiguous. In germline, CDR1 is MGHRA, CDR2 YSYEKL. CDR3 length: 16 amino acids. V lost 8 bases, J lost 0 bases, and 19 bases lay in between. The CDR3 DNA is TGCGCCAGCGCCCCACGTGGGCAGGCCTCTAACTATGGCTACACCTTC. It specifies CASAPRGQASNYGYTF.

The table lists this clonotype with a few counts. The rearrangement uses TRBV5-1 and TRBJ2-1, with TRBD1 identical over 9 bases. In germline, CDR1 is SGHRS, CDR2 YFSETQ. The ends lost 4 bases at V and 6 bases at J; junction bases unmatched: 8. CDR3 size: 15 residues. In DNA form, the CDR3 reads TGCGCCAGCAGCCTAGGGGACAGGGACCGCAATGAGCAGTTCTTC. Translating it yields CASSLGDRDRNEQFF.

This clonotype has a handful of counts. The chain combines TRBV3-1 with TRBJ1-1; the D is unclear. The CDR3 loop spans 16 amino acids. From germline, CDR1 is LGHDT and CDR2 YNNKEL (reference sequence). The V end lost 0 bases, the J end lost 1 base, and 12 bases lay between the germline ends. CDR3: CASSQDLSGANTEAFF. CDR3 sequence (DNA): TGTGCCAGCAGCCAAGATTTAAGCGGCGCGAACACTGAAGCTTTCTTT.

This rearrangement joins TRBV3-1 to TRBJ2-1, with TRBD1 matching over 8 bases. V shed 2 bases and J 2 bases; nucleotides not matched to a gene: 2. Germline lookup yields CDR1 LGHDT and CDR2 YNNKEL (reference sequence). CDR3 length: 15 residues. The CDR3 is CASSQPDRAYNEQFF. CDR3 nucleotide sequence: TGTGCCAGCAGCCAACCGGACAGGGCCTACAATGAGCAGTTCTTC.